The clone carrying this TCR beta chain came up many times. V was cut by 6 bases and J by 4 bases, with 3 bases left in between. The CDR3 extends over 11 amino acids. This specimen comes from a study of CD8 T cells in ankylosing spondylitis. TCRdb independently ran MiXCR on the 5' RACE reads; one entry per CDR3 protein. The table includes under 300,000 distinct CDR3 sequences, about 9.1% detected once. The TCR sequence derives from a male donor with ankylosing spondylitis or in good health (not recorded which). The sample comprised blood, either unsorted or a sorted T cell fraction (not recorded which). The rearrangement links TRBV12-3 or TRBV12-4 to TRBJ1-4; D not certain. The CDR3 loop is CASSLNEKLFF. For the CDR3, the DNA is TGTGCCAGCAGCCTTAATGAAAAACTGTTTTTT.